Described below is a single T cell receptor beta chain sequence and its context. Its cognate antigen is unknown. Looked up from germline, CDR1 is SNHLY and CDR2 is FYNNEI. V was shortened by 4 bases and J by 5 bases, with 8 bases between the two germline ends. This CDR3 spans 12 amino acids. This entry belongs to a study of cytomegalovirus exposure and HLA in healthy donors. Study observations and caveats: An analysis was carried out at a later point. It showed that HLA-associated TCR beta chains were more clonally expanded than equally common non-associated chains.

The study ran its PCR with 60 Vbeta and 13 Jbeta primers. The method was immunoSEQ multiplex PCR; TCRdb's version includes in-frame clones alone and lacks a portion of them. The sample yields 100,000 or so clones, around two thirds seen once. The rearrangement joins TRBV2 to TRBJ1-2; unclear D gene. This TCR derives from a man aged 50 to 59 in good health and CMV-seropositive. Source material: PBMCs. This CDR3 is CASSARIYGYTF. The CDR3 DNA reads TGTGCCAGCAGTGCGAGGATATATGGCTACACCTTC. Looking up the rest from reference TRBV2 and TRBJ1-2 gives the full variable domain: EPEVTQTPSHQVTQMGQEVILRCVPISNHLYFYWYRQILGQKVEFLVSFYNNEISEKSEIFDDQFSVERPDGSNFTLKIRSTKLEDSAMYFCASSARIYGYTFGSGTRLTVV.